This T cell receptor (beta chain) originates from a study of T cell repertoires in cytomegalovirus infection. Study overall: Indications of both CMV infection and matching HLA type were provided by public TCR beta signatures. Findings and limits, study-wide: The cumulative frequency of public TCR beta families identified carriers of CMV plus the relevant HLA. Across the ex vivo response, the dominant clonotypes were HLA-C-restricted CMV-specific TCR beta clonotypes.

TCRdb ran MiXCR on the reads and lists one entry per CDR3 protein. The table has hundreds of thousands of distinct CDR3 sequences, approximately 25% seen once; the top ten hold under 8.5%. The J segment lost 1 base and the V segment lost 6 bases, leaving 6 bases of the junction unmatched. The germline V gene has CDR1 SGHVS and CDR2 FNYEAQ. This CDR3 contains 15 residues. In its sample, this clonotype was seen a few times. Its matching antigen is unknown. This clonotype was sampled from a human donor in good health (CMV status not recorded). Some clones in this sample may be carry-over from other donors' samples. This chain joins TRBV7-6 and TRBJ2-5; TRBD2 matches 9 bases. Sequenced sample: CD8+ T cells from PBMCs. The CDR3 nucleotides are TGTGCCAGCAGGGACGGGACTAGCTTCCAAGAGACCCAGTACTTC. It codes for CASRDGTSFQETQYF.